Below are 7 T cell receptor beta chains sequenced from a single sample in a study of CD8+CD57+ T cells in acquired aplastic anemia. Genomic DNA served as template for TCR beta VDJ and CDR3 profiling. Via MiXCR, TCRdb re-called the reads, giving one row per CDR3 protein. Of some 410,000 distinct CDR3 sequences listed, around 72% are singletons. The sample was sorted CD4+, CD8+, or CD8+CD57+ T cells (not recorded which) from PBMCs. Receptors were obtained from a human donor in good health, serving as a control.

A note on this clonotype: Germline is not matched at one junction end, which may reflect a read error. The gene calls are TRBV19 and TRBJ1-3, with D possibly TRBD1 on 6 matching bases. This CDR3 spans 16 amino acids. Germline V lookup: CDR1 LNHDA, CDR2 SQIVND (reference sequence). CDR3 in DNA: TGTGCCAGTACTATCAGGGGCAGGACTAACTATGGCTCCATCTACTTT. It encodes CASTIRGRTNYGSIYF. The variable domain in full, completed from reference TRBV19 and TRBJ1-3, reads DGGITQSPKYLFRKEGQNVTLSCEQNLNHDAMYWYRQDPGQGLRLIYYSQIVNDFQKGDIAEGYSVSREKKESFPLTVTSAQKNPTAFYLCASTIRGRTNYGSIYFGEGSWLTVV.

This clonotype appeared many times. The gene calls are TRBV20-1 and TRBJ2-5; 7 bases fit TRBD1. The germline V gene encodes CDR1 DFQATT and CDR2 SNEGSKA (reference sequence). V lost 2 bases, J lost 2 bases, and 5 bases stayed unmatched. The CDR3 is 14 amino acids. CDR3 nucleotide sequence: TGCAGTGCTAGAATCCCACAGGGGCAAGAGACCCAGTACTTC. This translates into CSARIPQGQETQYF.

As regards this clonotype: The DNA is left out, because the CDR3 cannot be placed on it with certainty; the CDR3 is given as TCRdb lists it. This chain joins TRBV7-6 and TRBJ2-5; TRBD1 is the table's D call and was not checked against the DNA. The CDR3 is 14 residues long, ends included. Germline CDR1 reads SGHVS; CDR2 reads FNYEAQ. CDR3 protein: CASSWGQGARYGYF.

The chain joins TRBV7-2 to TRBJ2-7, with D uncertain. CDR3 length: 15 amino acids. The V end was cut by 8 bases, the J end by 13 bases, with 30 bases between. Germline V gene sequence: CDR1 SGHTA, CDR2 FQGNSA. DNA for the CDR3: TGTGCCAGCGGGGTAACTGTTACCAATGAGCAGTTCTTCTACTTC. Its translation: CASGVTVTNEQFFYF.

CDR3 region: CASSSEPGVLTF. The CDR3 DNA follows: TGTGCCAGCAGCTCTGAGCCGGGTGTCCTGACTTTC. J is TRBJ2-6 and V is TRBV11-2; D ambiguous. V dropped 4 bases and J dropped 13 bases, with 11 bases sitting between them. CDR1 SGHAT and CDR2 FQNNGV come from the germline V gene. The CDR3 runs 12 residues.

This clonotype was seen at least ten times. The chain uses TRBV20-1 and TRBJ2-7; D might be TRBD1 (6 bases). Germline CDR1 DFQATT, CDR2 SNEGSKA (reference sequence). Trimming took 8 bases from V and 3 from J, leaving 20 bases between them. This CDR3 has 14 amino acids. The CDR3, as DNA: TGCAGTACTAATCCACCACAGGGCGGCTACGAGCAGTACTTC. This encodes CSTNPPQGGYEQYF.

V and J are TRBV10-3 and TRBJ2-7; tentatively, D is TRBD2 (6 bases). The CDR3 extends over 16 amino acids. Trimming cost V 0 bases and J 4 bases, with 16 bases left between them. Germline values: CDR1 ENHRY, CDR2 SYGVKD. CDR3 in amino acids: CAISESESGRGYEQYV. CDR3 nucleotides: TGTGCCATCAGTGAGTCGGAGAGTGGCCGGGGGTACGAGCAGTACGTC.